This T cell receptor (beta chain) was documented in a study of blood T cell repertoires in COVID-19 (dated by TCRdb to 2019 to 2021). About the full investigation: The collaborator samples originated in the United States, Italy and Spain and spanned the acute and convalescent phases of COVID-19. The material from the prospective study consisted of cDNA or gDNA derived from T cells, B-cell-depleted T cells, or PBMCs. Subjects who had been exposed to COVID-19, were actively infected with it, or had recovered from it provided the deeply sampled blood TCRbeta repertoires that made up the dataset. The repertoires were made available in a free public database intended to serve as a resource for research on the immune response to SARS-CoV-2. Samples came from the ongoing ImmuneRACE study (first 160 participants) plus 1,254 subjects from 6 global collaborators. The sample metadata nearly always contained a de-identified subject ID, COVID-19 status, age in years and sex. Where available, HLA class I and class II types were obtained from metadata supplied by the sample provider rather than from assay-based typing. What the study reported, not specific to this receptor: How much clinical and demographic metadata was included differed by source and by participant, and the metadata was provided uncurated.

Worth noting for this clone: This clone's antigen is unknown. Base qualities were left out, and no much larger clone turns up one base away.

TCRbeta CDR3 regions were amplified from genomic DNA by means of the immunoSEQ Assay, a bias-controlled multiplex PCR. The study's processing was this. The number of nucleated cells in each sample was estimated by amplification of reference gene primers within the assay. To quantify the absolute abundance of each unique TCRbeta CDR3 rearrangement, sequence reads were collapsed and filtered. For each sample, productive Simpson clonality was calculated as the square root of Simpson's diversity index over productive rearrangements. Held by TCRdb, this immuneACCESS table contains in-frame sequences only and omits some clones. Under half of the omission traces to an unresolved V gene where checked; the cause of the rest is unknown. Clone size and V and J calls were adopted from that table, with D and trimming inferred from the DNA. This sample has roughly 74,000 clones in its table, and around 89% of those were observed once. Roughly 1.2% of the sample rests with the top ten.

Looking up the germline V gene yields CDR1 SNHLY and CDR2 FYNNEI. Taken from cysteine to phenylalanine, the CDR3 has 14 residues. Only CDR3 DNA is held: 42 bases, read in frame from base 1. V loses 3 bases, J loses 10 bases, and the germline ends lie 13 bases apart. In the prospective study, participants were about 18 to 100 years old, resided in about 25 geographic areas of the United States, and were enrolled through a virtual design. To assign participants to cohorts, the prospective study relied on clinical history that participants themselves reported in a screening survey and a study questionnaire. Mobile phlebotomists in the prospective study collected whole blood, serum and a nasopharyngeal or oropharyngeal swab from every participant. Prospective study participants could optionally give additional blood draws and questionnaires over an approximately 2-month period. Before DNA extraction, prospective study blood samples were shipped either frozen or at room temperature.

Specimen: PBMCs or T cells enriched from blood (not recorded which). The TCR originated in a woman aged 45-65 years with acute COVID-19. This chain is built from TRBV2 and TRBJ1-6, with a tentative D gene TRBD1 over 6 matching bases. The CDR3 in this case is CASSDRGERSPLHF. The nucleotide sequence reads TGTGCCAGCAGTGACAGGGGCGAAAGGTCACCCCTCCACTTT.